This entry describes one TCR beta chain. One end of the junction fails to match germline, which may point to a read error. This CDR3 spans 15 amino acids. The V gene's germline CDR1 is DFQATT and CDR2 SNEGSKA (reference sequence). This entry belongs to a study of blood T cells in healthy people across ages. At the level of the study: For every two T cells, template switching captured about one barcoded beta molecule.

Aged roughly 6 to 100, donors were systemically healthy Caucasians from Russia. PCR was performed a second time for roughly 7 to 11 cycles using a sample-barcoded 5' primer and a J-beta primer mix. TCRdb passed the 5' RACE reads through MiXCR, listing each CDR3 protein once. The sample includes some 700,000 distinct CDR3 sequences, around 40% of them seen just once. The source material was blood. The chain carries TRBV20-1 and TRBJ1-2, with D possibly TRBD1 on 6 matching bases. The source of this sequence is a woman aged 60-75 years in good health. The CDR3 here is CSARDREGGYRGCTF. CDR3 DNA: TGCAGTGCTAGAGATCGAGAGGGGGGCTATAGGGGCTGCACCTTC.